These 22 T cell receptor beta chains originate from one sample sequenced in a study of regulatory T cells in long-lasting Graves disease. Indicated time point: newly diagnosed GD, antithyroid drugs for less than 3 months. The authors made the TCR library using RNA they extracted from PBMCs. Arm-PCR with iRepertoire HTBI primers amplified the CDR3 regions for these TCR beta libraries. TCRdb processed the multiplex PCR reads anew with MiXCR; each CDR3 protein has one entry. The sample carries roughly 610,000 distinct CDR3 sequences, about 16% recorded once. The data were also submitted as part of a second study, on T cells in Graves' hyperthyroidism and ophthalmopathy.

The source material was peripheral blood mononuclear cells (PBMCs), sampled at new diagnosis, from a patient treated with antithyroid drugs. The receptors derive from a man younger than 35 with Graves disease.

This clonotype was seen at least ten times. The rearrangement joins TRBV3-1 to TRBJ2-1, with D possibly being TRBD1 or TRBD2 (5 bases each). Germline lookup yields CDR1 LGHDT and CDR2 YNNKEL (reference sequence). Trimming removed 0 bases from V and 8 bases from J, with 17 bases in between. The CDR3 is 16 residues long. CDR3 nucleotide sequence: TGTGCCAGCAGCCAAGAGGGGTGGGACGGAGGCGATGAGCAGTTCTTC. Translated, it gives CASSQEGWDGGDEQFF.

This clonotype was seen repeatedly, ten times or more. The J gene is TRBJ2-6, the V gene TRBV10-3, with D uncertain. The germline V gene has CDR1 ENHRY and CDR2 SYGVKD. This CDR3 contains 15 residues. Trimming cost V 0 bases and J 4 bases, with 7 bases left between them. The CDR3 DNA sequence: TGTGCCATCAGTGAGTCAAGATCCGGGGCCAACGTCCTGACTTTC. Protein product: CAISESRSGANVLTF.

Only a few counts were recorded for this clonotype. The genes are TRBV28 and TRBJ2-2; D unresolved. CDR3 length: 15 residues. The germline V gene has CDR1 MDHEN and CDR2 SYDVKM. V was pared by 5 bases and J by 2 bases, with 12 bases between. The CDR3 DNA reads TGTGCCAGCAGTCGTCTGACGGTCAACACCGGGGAGCTGTTTTTT. It specifies CASSRLTVNTGELFF.

CDR3 bases: TGTGCCAGCAGCCGGACGATGAACACTGAAGCTTTCTTT. Its translation: CASSRTMNTEAFF. The chain combines TRBV25-1 with TRBJ1-1; the D is unclear. Trimming cost V 6 bases and J 0 bases, with 8 bases left between them. The CDR3 consists of 13 residues. CDR1 and CDR2 from the germline V gene are MGHDK and SYGVNS.

This clonotype was seen many times. This chain connects TRBV3-1 to TRBJ2-1; maybe TRBD1 (6 bases). V lost 4 bases to trimming and J lost 9 bases, with 13 bases between them. The CDR3 loop spans 13 amino acids. Germline loops: CDR1 LGHDT, CDR2 YNNKEL (reference sequence). The CDR3 here is CASSPGTPSEQFF. As DNA, the CDR3 is TGTGCCAGCAGCCCCGGGACACCCAGTGAGCAGTTCTTC.

The chain joins TRBV28 to TRBJ2-1, with TRBD1 identical over 7 bases. CDR1 is MDHEN and CDR2 is SYDVKM in the germline V gene. After removal of 3 bases from V and 0 bases from J, the junction contained 11 bases not matched to a gene. The CDR3 is 18 residues long. The CDR3 loop reads CASSLDFTGQPSYNEQFF. As DNA, the CDR3 is TGTGCCAGCAGTTTGGACTTTACGGGACAGCCCTCCTACAATGAGCAGTTCTTC.

The table lists this clonotype with a few counts. The chain has TRBV7-9 and TRBJ2-5; a possible D gene is TRBD1 (7 bases). The CDR3 runs to 14 residues. Looked up from germline, CDR1 is SEHNR and CDR2 is FQNEAQ (reference sequence). V was clipped by 5 bases and J by 2 bases, with 12 bases between them. The DNA for the CDR3 is TGTGCCAGCAGCCGGGGGACAGCGCAAGAGACCCAGTACTTC. As protein: CASSRGTAQETQYF.

About this clonotype: An end of the junction does not agree with germline; a read error may underlie this. The genes are TRBV5-8 and TRBJ1-1, with 7 bases fitting TRBD1. Germline CDR1 reads SGHTS; CDR2 reads YDEGEE. The CDR3 loop spans 15 amino acids. Here the CDR3 reads CASSQPGQSNTEAFF. CDR3 in DNA: TGCGCCAGCAGCCAGCCGGGACAGTCGAACACTGAAGCTTTCTTT.

This clonotype was recorded many times. The chain carries TRBV7-2 and TRBJ2-7; D gene ambiguous. Germline CDR1 reads SGHTA; CDR2 reads FQGNSA. The CDR3 spans 16 residues. V lost 5 bases and J 0 bases, leaving 17 bases between the germline ends. The CDR3, as DNA: TGTGCCAGCAGCACCCCCGGCAGGATGCTCTCCTACGAGCAGTACTTC. It yields the protein CASSTPGRMLSYEQYF.

The V gene is TRBV18, the J gene TRBJ1-6; D call uncertain. The ends were cut back, 2 bases at V and 6 bases at J, with 17 bases in the middle. The CDR3 covers 17 residues. CDR1 and CDR2 (germline): KGHSH, LQKENI. The CDR3 loop is CASSPWWDRRSNSPLHF. CDR3 in DNA: TGTGCCAGCTCACCATGGTGGGATCGGAGGAGTAATTCACCCCTCCACTTT.

This rearrangement joins TRBV6-5 to TRBJ2-1; D call uncertain. The V and J ends lost 2 bases and 12 bases respectively, with 2 bases between them. This CDR3 is 9 amino acids long. Germline CDR1 is MNHEY and CDR2 is SVGAGI. In nucleotides, the CDR3 is TGTGCCAGCAGTTACCCGCAGTTCTTC. Translating gives CASSYPQFF.

In this sample, this clonotype turned up a few times. The V and J genes are TRBV28 and TRBJ1-3; D may be TRBD1 (5 bases). Looked up from germline, CDR1 is MDHEN and CDR2 is SYDVKM. Trimming removed 2 bases at V and 4 bases at J, with 15 bases between. The CDR3 runs to 16 residues. This chain's CDR3 is CASSLPGDSKGNTIYF. The CDR3 region has the DNA TGTGCCAGCAGTTTACCGGGGGATTCTAAAGGAAACACCATATATTTT.

This clonotype was observed many times. The J gene is TRBJ2-7, the V gene TRBV6-2 or TRBV6-3, with D perhaps matching TRBD2 (6 bases). Trimming stripped 5 bases from V and 3 bases from J, with 11 bases between. Germline assignment: CDR1 MNHEY and CDR2 SVGEGT. This CDR3 spans 13 amino acids. The CDR3 sequence is CASSVGLLYEQYF. The DNA of the CDR3 is TGTGCCAGCAGTGTGGGACTCCTCTACGAGCAGTACTTC.

This clonotype was seen repeatedly, ten times or more. V usage is TRBV3-1 and J usage is TRBJ1-1; D perhaps matches TRBD1 (6 bases). Trimming took 7 bases from V and 5 from J, leaving 17 bases between them. CDR3 length: 14 amino acids. The V gene's germline CDR1 is LGHDT and CDR2 YNNKEL (reference sequence). CDR3 nucleotide sequence: TGTGCCAGCACCCCAAGGCCGAGGGGGACTGAAGCTTTCTTT. It specifies CASTPRPRGTEAFF.

The chain employs TRBV5-1 and TRBJ1-2; 9 bases map to TRBD1. After removal of 4 bases from V and 4 bases from J, the junction contained 8 bases not matched to a gene. Per the germline V gene, CDR1 is SGHRS and CDR2 is YFSETQ. The CDR3 contains 15 residues. CDR3 DNA: TGCGCCAGCAGCGATCCCTCGACAGGGGGCTATGGCTACACCTTC. Protein product: CASSDPSTGGYGYTF.

The chain carries TRBV30 and TRBJ2-3; 8 bases fit TRBD2. The CDR3 extends over 16 amino acids. V trimming: 3 bases; J trimming: 1 base; junction bases outside the gene matches: 9. Germline V gives CDR1 GTSNPN, CDR2 SVGIG (reference sequence). DNA of the CDR3: TGTGCCTGGAGCCTGGGACTAGGGTTCCGCACAGATACGCAGTATTTT. Its translation is CAWSLGLGFRTDTQYF. Supplemented by reference TRBV30 and TRBJ2-3, the full variable domain reads SQTIHQWPATLVQPVGSPLSLECTVEGTSNPNLYWYRQAAGRGLQLLFYSVGIGQISSEVPQNLSASRPQDRQFILSSKKLLLSDSGFYLCAWSLGLGFRTDTQYFGPGTRLTVL.

Ten or more counts support this clonotype. The rearrangement uses TRBV11-2 and TRBJ2-1; 10 bases fit TRBD1. Losses at the gene ends were 6 bases for V and 6 bases for J; bases not matched to a gene: 8. This CDR3 comprises 15 residues. CDR1 and CDR2 from the germline V gene are SGHAT and FQNNGV. The CDR3 coding sequence is TGTGCCAGCAGTCCTCTCCGGGACAGGGGCAATGAGCAGTTCTTC. Translating gives CASSPLRDRGNEQFF.

The chain has TRBV3-1 and TRBJ2-2, with 8 bases lining up with TRBD2. Germline lookup yields CDR1 LGHDT and CDR2 YNNKEL (reference sequence). There are 13 residues in the CDR3. V shed 7 bases and J 6 bases; nucleotides not matched to a gene: 4. The CDR3 DNA sequence: TGTGCCAGCATGCTGCGGGAGGCCGGGGAGCTGTTTTTT. Protein sequence: CASMLREAGELFF.

This clonotype was seen many times. V usage is TRBV10-3 and J usage is TRBJ1-5; D is unclear. This CDR3 has 14 amino acids. Germline V lookup: CDR1 ENHRY, CDR2 SYGVKD. V was shortened by 2 bases and J by 4 bases, with 9 bases between the two germline ends. For the CDR3, the DNA is TGTGCCATCAGTGAGGACGGTCAAAATCAGCCCCAGCATTTT. It codes for CAISEDGQNQPQHF.

V usage is TRBV7-2 and J usage is TRBJ2-3, with 9 bases lining up with TRBD2. The V gene's germline CDR1 is SGHTA and CDR2 FQGNSA. The CDR3 spans 17 residues. Unmatched junction bases numbered 15, after V lost 5 bases and J lost 6 bases. In DNA, the CDR3 is TGTGCCAGCAGCGCACGAACCGGGACTAGCTCTCTTGATACGCAGTATTTT. It yields the protein CASSARTGTSSLDTQYF.

This clonotype was seen a handful of times. J is TRBJ2-2 and V is TRBV20-1; unclear D gene. The CDR3 is made up of 15 amino acids. The germline V and J ends were trimmed by 3 bases and 3 bases, with 14 bases remaining between them. CDR1 and CDR2 from the germline V gene are DFQATT and SNEGSKA (reference sequence). Here the CDR3 reads CSASDFIKDTGELFF. For the CDR3, the DNA is TGCAGTGCTAGTGACTTTATCAAAGACACCGGGGAGCTGTTTTTT.

This clonotype was observed a few times. CDR3 residues: CASSLQGVGHNEQFF. As DNA, the CDR3 is TGTGCCAGCAGCTTACAAGGGGTGGGTCACAATGAGCAGTTCTTC. The rearrangement links TRBV7-3 to TRBJ2-1; TRBD1 is a possible D gene (5 bases). This CDR3 comprises 15 residues. Between the trimmed V and J ends, which lost 2 bases and 5 bases, there was a span of 13 bases. From germline, CDR1 is SGHTA and CDR2 FQGTGA.